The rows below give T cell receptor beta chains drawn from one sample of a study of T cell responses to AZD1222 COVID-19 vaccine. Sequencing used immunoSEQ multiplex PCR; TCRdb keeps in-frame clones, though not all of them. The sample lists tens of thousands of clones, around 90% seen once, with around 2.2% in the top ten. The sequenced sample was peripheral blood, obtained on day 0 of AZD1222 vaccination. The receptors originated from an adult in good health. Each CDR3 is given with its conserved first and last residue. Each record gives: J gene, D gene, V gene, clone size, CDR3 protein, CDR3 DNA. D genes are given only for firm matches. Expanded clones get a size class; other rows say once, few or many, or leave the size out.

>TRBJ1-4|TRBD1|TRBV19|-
CASSNRQGIGEKLFF
TGTGCCAGTAGCAACCGACAGGGTATAGGGGAAAAACTGTTTTTT
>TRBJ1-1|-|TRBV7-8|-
CASSYSTGNTEAFF
TGTGCCAGCAGCTATTCTACAGGTAACACTGAAGCTTTCTTT
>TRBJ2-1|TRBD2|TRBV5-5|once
CASSSRLAGGPGYNEQFF
TGTGCCAGCAGCAGCCGACTAGCGGGAGGGCCGGGGTACAATGAGCAGTTCTTC
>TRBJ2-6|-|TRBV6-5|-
CASSLTGANVLTF
TGTGCCAGCAGTCTGACTGGGGCCAACGTCCTGACTTTC
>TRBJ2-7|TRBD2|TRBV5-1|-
CASSLRVVGGDEQYF
TGCGCCAGCAGCTTGCGAGTGGTTGGGGGGGACGAGCAGTACTTC
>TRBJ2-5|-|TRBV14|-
CASSQVPIRQETQYF
TGTGCCAGCAGCCAAGTTCCTATTCGGCAAGAGACCCAGTACTTC
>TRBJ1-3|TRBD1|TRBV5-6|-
CASSWGRGGLSGNTIYF
TGTGCCAGCAGCTGGGGGCGAGGGGGCCTCTCTGGAAACACCATATATTTT
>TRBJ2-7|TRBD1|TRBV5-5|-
CASSPRTGARSYEQYF
TGTGCCAGCAGCCCGCGGACAGGAGCACGGTCCTACGAGCAGTACTTC
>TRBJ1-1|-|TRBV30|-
CAWSRGLRDTEAFF
TGTGCCTGGAGTCGGGGTCTTAGGGACACTGAAGCTTTCTTT
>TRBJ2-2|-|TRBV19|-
CASSKGGRNTGELFF
TGTGCCAGTAGTAAGGGGGGCAGGAACACCGGGGAGCTGTTTTTT
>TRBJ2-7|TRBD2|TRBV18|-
CASSGTGLATEQYF
TGTGCCAGCTCAGGAACGGGACTAGCTACCGAGCAGTACTTC
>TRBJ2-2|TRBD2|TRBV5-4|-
CASSLAERGGTGELFF
TGTGCCAGCAGCTTGGCTGAGCGGGGGGGCACCGGGGAGCTGTTTTTT
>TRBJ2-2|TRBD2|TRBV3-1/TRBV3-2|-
CASSSTSGGAFGLGGELFF
TGTGCCAGCAGCTCCACTAGCGGGGGGGCTTTCGGACTTGGCGGGGAGCTGTTTTTT
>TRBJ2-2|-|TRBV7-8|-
CASSLVTTGGELFF
TGTGCCAGCAGCTTAGTGACCACGGGCGGGGAGCTGTTTTTT
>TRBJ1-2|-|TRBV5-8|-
CASIGLGNYGYTF
TGTGCCAGCATCGGTCTGGGAAACTATGGCTACACCTTC
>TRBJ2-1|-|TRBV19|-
CASSIDGSFYNEQFF
TGTGCCAGTAGTATAGACGGGAGTTTCTACAATGAGCAGTTCTTC
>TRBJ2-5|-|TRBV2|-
CASSGQTRQETQYF
TGTGCCAGCAGTGGACAGACTCGCCAAGAGACCCAGTACTTC
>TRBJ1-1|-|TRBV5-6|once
CASSLGSEAFF
TGTGCCAGCAGCTTGGGGTCTGAAGCTTTCTTT
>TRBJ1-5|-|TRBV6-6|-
CASSRGGGNQPQHF
TGTGCCAGCAGCCGGGGAGGGGGCAATCAGCCCCAGCATTTT
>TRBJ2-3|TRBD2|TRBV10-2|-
CASSESLAGGTDTQYF
TGCGCCAGCAGTGAGTCCCTAGCGGGAGGCACAGATACGCAGTATTTT
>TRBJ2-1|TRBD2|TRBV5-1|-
CASTVTSGRVNEQFF
TGCGCCAGCACCGTCACTAGCGGGAGGGTCAATGAGCAGTTCTTC
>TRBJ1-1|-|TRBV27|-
CASSFRQSNTEAFF
TGTGCCAGCAGTTTTAGGCAGTCGAACACTGAAGCTTTCTTT
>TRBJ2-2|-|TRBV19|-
CASSMGQVRTYTGELFF
TGTGCCAGTAGTATGGGACAAGTCAGAACCTACACCGGGGAGCTGTTTTTT
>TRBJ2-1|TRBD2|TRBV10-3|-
CAISIGLAGSEQFF
TGTGCCATCAGCATCGGACTAGCGGGGTCGGAACAGTTCTTC
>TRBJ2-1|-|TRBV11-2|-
CASSVRSPQTPYNEQFF
TGTGCCAGCAGCGTACGAAGCCCCCAAACTCCTTACAATGAGCAGTTCTTC
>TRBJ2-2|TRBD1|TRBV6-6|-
CASRDQGAPGGELFF
TGTGCCAGCAGGGACCAGGGGGCGCCTGGCGGGGAGCTGTTTTTT
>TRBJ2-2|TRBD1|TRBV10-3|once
CAISGGTGDTGELFF
TGTGCCATCAGTGGTGGGACAGGGGATACCGGGGAGCTGTTTTTT
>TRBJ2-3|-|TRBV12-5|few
CASGSTDTQYF
TGTGCTAGTGGTTCCACAGATACGCAGTATTTT
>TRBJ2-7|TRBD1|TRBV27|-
CASSYAPPGQGPYEQYF
TGTGCCAGCAGCTACGCCCCGCCGGGACAGGGTCCCTACGAGCAGTACTTC
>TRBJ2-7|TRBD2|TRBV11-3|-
CASSPGLAGGYEQYF
TGTGCCAGCAGCCCGGGACTAGCGGGGGGCTACGAGCAGTACTTC
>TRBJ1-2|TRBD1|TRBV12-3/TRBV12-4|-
CAIGTVYGYTF
TGTGCCATCGGGACAGTCTATGGCTACACCTTC
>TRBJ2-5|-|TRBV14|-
CASSQVSQTQYF
TGTGCCAGCAGCCAAGTCAGTCAGACCCAGTACTTC
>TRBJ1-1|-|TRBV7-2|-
CASSSQFNTEAFF
TGTGCCAGCAGCTCCCAGTTCAACACTGAAGCTTTCTTT